Reported below is one T cell receptor (beta chain). This clone's antigen is unknown. Base qualities are missing; no much larger clone stands one base away. The data were obtained in a study of blood T cell repertoires in COVID-19 (dated by TCRdb to the early 2020s). As for the study more broadly: Samples covering the acute and convalescent phases of COVID-19 were provided by collaborators in the United States, Italy and Spain. Where available, HLA class I and class II types were obtained from metadata supplied by the sample provider rather than from assay-based typing. Samples came from the ongoing ImmuneRACE study (first 160 participants) plus 1,254 subjects from 6 global collaborators. The repertoires were released in a freely available public database intended as a resource for research on the immune response to SARS-CoV-2. The sample metadata nearly always contained a de-identified subject ID, COVID-19 status, age in years and sex. The dataset comprised deeply sampled blood TCRbeta repertoires from subjects exposed to, actively infected with, or recovered from COVID-19. The material from the prospective study consisted of cDNA or gDNA derived from T cells, B-cell-depleted T cells, or PBMCs. Overall study results and their limits: The amount of clinical and demographic metadata varied by source and participant and was provided uncurated.

TCRbeta CDR3 regions were amplified from genomic DNA by means of the immunoSEQ Assay, a bias-controlled multiplex PCR. Regarding the original processing steps: The number of nucleated cells in each sample was estimated from the amplification of reference gene primers within the assay. Sequence reads were collapsed and filtered to measure the absolute abundance of every unique TCRbeta CDR3 rearrangement. For each sample, productive Simpson clonality was calculated as the square root of Simpson's diversity index over productive rearrangements. Held by TCRdb, this immuneACCESS table contains in-frame sequences only and omits some clones. Under half of the omission traces to an unresolved V gene where checked; the cause of the rest is unknown. From that table come the V and J calls and clone size; the DNA was used to work out D and trimming. For this sample the table gives some 78,000 clones, of which approximately 80% were detected only once. About 5.6% of the sample rests with the top ten.

Whole blood was collected in K2EDTA tubes by collaborating institutions according to the institutions' own protocols. For TCRbeta analysis, collaborators shipped samples in one of three forms: frozen whole blood, isolated PBMCs, or DNA extracted from either of those sample types. Looking up the germline V gene yields CDR1 SQVTM and CDR2 ANQGSEA. Trimming removed 7 bases from V and 6 bases from J; the gene matches leave 15 bases unexplained. From its cysteine to its phenylalanine, the CDR3 spans 15 amino acids. Only the CDR3 region is kept as DNA, spanning 45 bases read in frame from base 1. Sequencing was carried out using peripheral blood. The clonotype comes from a man between 60 and 75 years old with active or convalescent COVID-19. The sequence links TRBV29-1 to TRBJ2-3; TRBD1 aligns with 8 central bases. For the CDR3, the sequence is CSGGGQGSHPDTQYF. The DNA sequence is TGCAGCGGAGGAGGACAGGGATCCCACCCCGATACGCAGTATTTT.